The 12 T cell receptor beta chains listed next were all sequenced from one sample in a study of blood T cell repertoires in COVID-19. Only in-frame clones appear in the TCRdb table, and some are missing; sequencing was by immunoSEQ multiplex PCR. Found here are about 220,000 clones, 85% to 90% of them singletons; the top ten hold roughly 14%. Sequencing was done on a sample of PBMCs or T cells enriched from blood (not recorded which). Every receptor here comes from a woman between 45 and 65 years old with acute COVID-19.

Points on this clone: Since no conserved phenylalanine or tryptophan closes the CDR3, a read error is the likely cause. The DNA is left out, because the CDR3 cannot be placed on it with certainty; the CDR3 is given as TCRdb lists it. The rearrangement links TRBV4-2 to TRBJ2-7; TRBD2 is the table's D call, not checked against the DNA. Ends included, the CDR3 has 16 residues. Germline V gene lookup returns CDR1 LGHNA and CDR2 YNFKEQ. CDR3 residues: CASSQDRGRAPLRSVA.

The chain recombines TRBV19 with TRBJ2-5; D ambiguous. The germline V and J ends were trimmed by 4 bases and 3 bases, with 18 bases remaining between them. Germline-derived CDR1 and CDR2 are LNHDA and SQIVND (reference sequence). The CDR3 extends over 16 amino acids. The CDR3 here is CASSKAQAFRKETQYF. The CDR3 DNA reads as TGTGCCAGTAGTAAGGCCCAGGCTTTTCGGAAAGAGACCCAGTACTTC. Variable domain in full (rest from reference TRBV19 and TRBJ2-5): DGGITQSPKYLFRKEGQNVTLSCEQNLNHDAMYWYRQDPGQGLRLIYYSQIVNDFQKGDIAEGYSVSREKKESFPLTVTSAQKNPTAFYLCASSKAQAFRKETQYFGPGTRLLVL.

V is TRBV6-5 and J is TRBJ1-3; D possibly corresponds to TRBD1 (6 bases). Between the trimmed V and J ends, which lost 4 bases and 1 base, there was a span of 11 bases. The CDR3 is 15 amino acids. Germline-derived CDR1 and CDR2 are MNHEY and SVGAGI. CDR3 sequence reads: CASSLGHQSGNTIYF. CDR3 DNA sequence: TGTGCCAGCAGTTTGGGACATCAATCTGGAAACACCATATATTTT.

This clone was counted between two and nine times. The rearrangement links TRBV30 to TRBJ1-6, with TRBD1 matching 11 bases. This CDR3 spans 16 amino acids. V was clipped by 0 bases and J by 10 bases; unmatched bases: 8. Germline V CDR1 and CDR2: GTSNPN, SVGIG (reference sequence). The CDR3 protein is CAWSVKWGQGVSPLHF. The CDR3 region has the DNA TGTGCCTGGAGTGTAAAGTGGGGACAGGGGGTGTCACCCCTCCACTTT.

This chain connects TRBV27 to TRBJ1-5, with 9 bases matching TRBD1. V trimming: 3 bases; J trimming: 6 bases; junction bases outside the gene matches: 6. This CDR3 region has 15 residues. Germline V gives CDR1 MNHEY, CDR2 SMNVEV (reference sequence). This chain's CDR3 is CASSLTQGAGQPQHF. CDR3 DNA: TGTGCCAGCAGTTTGACACAGGGGGCAGGTCAGCCCCAGCATTTT.

This sequence joins TRBV4-1 and TRBJ2-1; 11 nucleotides line up with TRBD2. The junction had 4 bases not matched to a gene; V was cut back by 1 base and J by 8 bases. CDR3 length: 15 amino acids. CDR1 and CDR2 from the germline V gene are MGHRA and YSYEKL. CDR3 protein: CASSQVLAGGYEQFF. The DNA for the CDR3 is TGCGCCAGCAGCCAAGTGCTAGCGGGAGGCTATGAGCAGTTCTTC.

V is TRBV6-6 and J is TRBJ2-7; TRBD1 might be the D (5 bases). Trimming took 0 bases from V and 0 from J, leaving 9 bases between them. The germline gives CDR1 MNHNY, CDR2 SVGAGI (reference sequence). The CDR3 length is 15 residues. This chain's CDR3 is CASSYSSDSSYEQYF. CDR3 bases: TGTGCCAGCAGTTACTCCTCCGACAGCTCCTACGAGCAGTACTTC.

The J gene is TRBJ1-1, the V gene TRBV6-5; 11 bases line up with TRBD1. The V gene end was trimmed by 6 bases and the J gene end by 7 bases; junction bases not matched to a gene: 10. CDR3 length equals 15 residues. The V gene's germline CDR1 is MNHEY and CDR2 SVGAGI. The CDR3 DNA is TGTGCCAGCAGGGAGCGGGACAGGGGGATGCATGAAGCTTTCTTT. This sequence encodes CASRERDRGMHEAFF.

This sequence joins TRBV30 and TRBJ1-4, with D possibly being TRBD1 (6 bases). Trimming left V 0 bases short and J 8 bases short, with 13 bases between. The length of the CDR3 is 14 residues. Germline CDR1 is GTSNPN and CDR2 is SVGIG (reference sequence). The CDR3 protein is CAWSVYRVGEKLFF. The CDR3 bases are TGTGCCTGGAGTGTATACAGGGTAGGGGAAAAACTGTTTTTT. Full variable domain (outside the CDR3, taken from reference TRBV30 and TRBJ1-4): SQTIHQWPATLVQPVGSPLSLECTVEGTSNPNLYWYRQAAGRGLQLLFYSVGIGQISSEVPQNLSASRPQDRQFILSSKKLLLSDSGFYLCAWSVYRVGEKLFFGSGTQLSVL.

The rearrangement uses TRBV7-9 and TRBJ2-1, with a possible D match to TRBD2 (5 bases). The CDR3 consists of 11 residues. CDR1 is SEHNR, CDR2 FQNEAQ, per germline (reference sequence). Trimming took 3 bases from V and 10 from J, leaving 7 bases between them. Here the CDR3 reads CASSFPGEQFF. CDR3 coding DNA: TGTGCCAGCAGCTTCCCGGGGGAGCAGTTCTTC.

This chain uses TRBV9 with TRBJ2-7, with TRBD2 identical over 10 bases. The CDR3 extends over 14 amino acids. The germline V gene has CDR1 SGDLS and CDR2 YYNGEE. The J segment lost 6 bases and the V segment lost 2 bases, leaving 5 bases of the junction unmatched. As DNA, the CDR3 is TGTGCCAGCAGCGTTTGGGCTAGCGGGGGCGAGCAGTACTTC. It specifies CASSVWASGGEQYF.

The chain has TRBV11-2 and TRBJ1-3, with unresolved D. V gave up 3 bases and J gave up 1 base, with 4 bases separating them. CDR3 length: 13 residues. Germline CDR1 reads SGHAT; CDR2 reads FQNNGV. Here the CDR3 DNA reads TGTGCCAGCAGCTTCCAGTCTGGAAACACCATATATTTT. Protein product: CASSFQSGNTIYF.